This T cell receptor beta chain was recovered during a study of blood T cells in healthy people across ages. Study outcomes and limitations: Long-lived donors exceeded aged donors in naive CD4+ cells and diversity. Donor CMV infection status was unknown, possibly confounding age-related changes in expanded clonotypes.

V lost 2 bases and J lost 3, with 8 bases in between. Germline CDR1 is MNHNS and CDR2 is SASEGT. This CDR3 is 13 amino acids long. Note on this clonotype: Its target is unknown.

Each sample had at least 6 million PBMCs isolated. The authors ran a second PCR of 7 to 11 cycles using a sample-barcoded 5' primer and a J-beta primer mix. MiXCR, applied by TCRdb to the 5' RACE reads, yields one record per CDR3 protein. The table has under 2,000,000 distinct CDR3 sequences, 49% seen once. The chain recombines TRBV6-1 with TRBJ2-7; D is ambiguous. Sequencing was done on a sample of blood. The sequence was collected from a woman in her forties in good health. CDR3 residues: CASSELGFYEQYF. CDR3 DNA: TGTGCCAGCAGTGAACTCGGGTTCTACGAGCAGTACTTC.